These T cell receptor beta chains were read from a single sample in a study of control samples from healthy donors and cancer patients. Clones were read by immunoSEQ multiplex PCR, and TCRdb kept only the in-frame ones, dropping some. The profile shows 100,000 to 150,000 clones, roughly 91% of them singletons. The specimen was PBMCs. These receptors were taken from a man between 45 and 60 years old with head and neck cancer. Each CDR3 is given with its conserved first and last residue. A D gene is named only where the DNA matches it firmly. Clone size, where shown, is once, few, many, or a class for clones that have expanded.

len | j_gene | v_gene | abundance | d_gene | CDR3nt | CDR3aa
12 | TRBJ1-4 | TRBV30 | . | . | TGTGCCTGGAGGGCAGGGAGGGAAAAACTGTTTTTT | CAWRAGREKLFF
13 | TRBJ2-2 | TRBV6-5 | . | . | TGTGCCAGCAGTTACGGGGGCGCCGGGGAGCTGTTTTTT | CASSYGGAGELFF
13 | TRBJ2-7 | TRBV28 | . | . | TGTGCCAGCACCTATCCGGGGGTAGGGGAGCAGTACTTC | CASTYPGVGEQYF
14 | TRBJ1-6 | TRBV5-1 | . | TRBD1 | TGCGCCAGCAGCTGGGGACAGGGGCAGTCACCCCTCCACTTT | CASSWGQGQSPLHF
12 | TRBJ1-2 | TRBV7-9 | . | . | TGTGCCAGCAACCGAGGACCCTATGGCTACACCTTC | CASNRGPYGYTF
11 | TRBJ2-1 | TRBV18 | . | . | TGTGCCAGCTCGCCGAGGGATGAGCAGTTCTTC | CASSPRDEQFF
12 | TRBJ1-2 | TRBV4-2 | . | . | TGTGCCAGCACCGAGGGAGGGTATGGCTACACCTTC | CASTEGGYGYTF
16 | TRBJ2-3 | TRBV3-1/TRBV3-2 | . | . | TGTGCCAGCAGCCATAACACAAGGGGGGCGAGGGGTACGCAGTATTTT | CASSHNTRGARGTQYF
13 | TRBJ1-1 | TRBV10-2 | . | . | TGCGCCAGCAGTGGTCTAGGTTCCTCTGAAGCTTTCTTT | CASSGLGSSEAFF
13 | TRBJ1-4 | TRBV18 | . | . | TGTGCCAGCTCACCTAGTCGGGGGGAAAAACTGTTTTTT | CASSPSRGEKLFF
18 | TRBJ1-2 | TRBV11-2 | . | . | TGTGCCAGCAGCAACAGCCATCAATTCGCTATAACCAACTATGGCTACACCTTC | CASSNSHQFAITNYGYTF
12 | TRBJ2-7 | TRBV5-5 | . | . | TGTGCCAGTCAAACAGGGCACTACGAGCAGTACTTC | CASQTGHYEQYF
12 | TRBJ2-1 | TRBV6-6 | once | . | TGTGCCAGCAGTTCCTTCAGGGGAAGTCAGTTCTTC | CASSSFRGSQFF
12 | TRBJ2-7 | TRBV5-6 | once | . | TGTGCCAGCAGCAGGCAGGCATACGAGCAGTACTTC | CASSRQAYEQYF
12 | TRBJ1-1 | TRBV5-1 | . | . | TGCGCCAGCAGCTTGGGGACGCCCCCGGGAGTCTTT | CASSLGTPPGVF
14 | TRBJ1-1 | TRBV7-9 | . | TRBD1 | TGTGCCAGCAGCCCTTCAGGGGGGAACACTGAAGCTTTCTTT | CASSPSGGNTEAFF
16 | TRBJ2-2 | TRBV6-5 | . | . | TGTGCCAGCAGTTACTACGGACATTCTAACACCGGGGAGCTGTTTTTT | CASSYYGHSNTGELFF
16 | TRBJ1-1 | TRBV6-2/TRBV6-3 | . | . | TGTGCCAGCAGTTACGGCGAGGGGGGAAGGAGTACTGAAGCTTTCTTT | CASSYGEGGRSTEAFF
16 | TRBJ2-7 | TRBV5-5 | . | TRBD1 | TGTGCCAGCAGCTGGGAACCCGGGACAGACCCTTCTGAGCAGTACTTC | CASSWEPGTDPSEQYF
16 | TRBJ2-1 | TRBV19 | once | TRBD2 | TGTGCCAGTAGTGTTGCGGGGACTAGCCGTAGCCGTGAGCAGTTCTTC | CASSVAGTSRSREQFF
13 | TRBJ1-1 | TRBV28 | . | TRBD1 | TGTGCCAGCAGCCAGGGGGTTGCCACTGAAGCTTTCTTT | CASSQGVATEAFF
15 | TRBJ2-3 | TRBV3-1/TRBV3-2 | . | . | TGTGCCAGCAGTTCACTCGGACAGCCAACAGATACGCAGTATTTT | CASSSLGQPTDTQYF
12 | TRBJ2-3 | TRBV7-2 | . | . | TGTGCCAGCAGGCGGGGCACAGATACGCAGTATTTT | CASRRGTDTQYF
17 | TRBJ2-7 | TRBV6-2/TRBV6-3 | . | . | TGTGCCAGCAGTTCACCGCTGGTGAGCGGCACTTACTACGAGCAGTACTTC | CASSSPLVSGTYYEQYF
15 | TRBJ1-1 | TRBV7-6 | . | . | TGTGCCAGCAGCTTAGCCAGGGACCAGAACACTGAAGCTTTCTTT | CASSLARDQNTEAFF
14 | TRBJ2-7 | TRBV3-1/TRBV3-2 | . | . | TGTGCCAGCAGCCAAAGAGGACGGATCTACGAGCAGTACTTC | CASSQRGRIYEQYF
13 | TRBJ2-3 | TRBV5-1 | . | . | TGCGCCAGCAGCTTGTGGGGGTCAGATACGCAGTATTTT | CASSLWGSDTQYF
17 | TRBJ2-2 | TRBV4-2 | . | . | TGTGCCAGCAGTCTCACCGGGACACAGATTCTTACCGGGGAGCTGTTTTTT | CASSLTGTQILTGELFF
17 | TRBJ1-6 | TRBV7-2 | . | . | TGTGCCAGCAGCTCGAAAGGTGCAGGCCGTTATAATTCACCCCTCCACTTT | CASSSKGAGRYNSPLHF
15 | TRBJ1-2 | TRBV7-2 | . | TRBD1 | TGTGCCAGCAGCTTAAAGCAGGGGGGTAACTATGGCTACACCTTC | CASSLKQGGNYGYTF
12 | TRBJ2-2 | TRBV5-5 | . | . | TGTGCCAGCAGCCATTACACCGGGGAGCTGTTTTTT | CASSHYTGELFF
15 | TRBJ2-1 | TRBV6-5 | once | TRBD1 | TGTGCCAGCAGTCCGGGACAGGGCTTCTACAATGAGCAGTTCTTC | CASSPGQGFYNEQFF
19 | TRBJ2-2 | TRBV11-2 | . | . | TGTGCCAGCAGCCCCAACTACGAGCTCATACTCCAGAACACCGGGGAGCTGTTTTTT | CASSPNYELILQNTGELFF
15 | TRBJ2-7 | TRBV5-1 | . | . | TGCGCCAGCAGCGCCTCCCGGGCTACGGGCTACGAGCAGTACTTC | CASSASRATGYEQYF
16 | TRBJ2-7 | TRBV5-1 | . | TRBD2 | TGCGCCAGCAGCGCCTCCCACGGGGCGGGGGGCTACGAGCAGTACTTC | CASSASHGAGGYEQYF
15 | TRBJ2-5 | TRBV5-1 | . | TRBD1 | TGCGCCAGCAGCCTGGGGTGGGACAGGCAAGAGACCCAGTACTTC | CASSLGWDRQETQYF
16 | TRBJ2-3 | TRBV13 | . | . | TGTGCCAGCAGCTACCGAGCGAGGGGGGTGGAAGATACGCAGTATTTT | CASSYRARGVEDTQYF
17 | TRBJ1-2 | TRBV5-1 | . | . | TGCGCCAGCAGCCCCGAAGGAACAGGGATCCTAGGCTATGGCTACACCTTC | CASSPEGTGILGYGYTF
15 | TRBJ2-3 | TRBV5-1 | . | . | TGCGCCAGCAGCCCTGGGGGCGCTCCCACAGATACGCAGTATTTT | CASSPGGAPTDTQYF
16 | TRBJ2-2 | TRBV13 | . | . | TGTGCCAGCAGCTTTCTACAGACAGCCGGTACCGGGGAGCTGTTTTTT | CASSFLQTAGTGELFF
12 | TRBJ2-1 | TRBV12-5 | . | . | TGTGCTAGTGGTTTGGACTACTATGAGCAGTTCTTC | CASGLDYYEQFF
15 | TRBJ2-7 | TRBV3-1/TRBV3-2 | . | . | TGTGCCAGCAGCCAATGGGGCGGAGGATCCTACGAGCAGTACTTC | CASSQWGGGSYEQYF
14 | TRBJ1-2 | TRBV19 | . | TRBD1 | TGTGCCAGTAGTTTCCTAGGGACAGAGTATGGCTACACCTTC | CASSFLGTEYGYTF
18 | TRBJ2-2 | TRBV9 | . | TRBD2 | TGTGCCAGCAGCGTAAGGCGGTTCGGGGGGGACAACACCGGGGAGCTGTTTTTT | CASSVRRFGGDNTGELFF
12 | TRBJ1-1 | TRBV9 | . | . | TGTGCCAGCAGCGCTGTAGGATCTGAAGCTTTCTTT | CASSAVGSEAFF
19 | TRBJ2-7 | TRBV6-1 | . | . | TGTGCCAGCAGTGAAGTAGAAGGGGGTCGACAGCTCACCACCTACGAGCAGTACTTC | CASSEVEGGRQLTTYEQYF
12 | TRBJ1-2 | TRBV12-3/TRBV12-4 | . | . | TGTGCCAGTTTGGGGATCCGCTATGGCTACACCTTC | CASLGIRYGYTF
16 | TRBJ1-4 | TRBV2 | . | . | TGTGCCAGCAGCGATTTTTACCCAGCGAGTAAAGAAAAACTGTTTTTT | CASSDFYPASKEKLFF
16 | TRBJ2-2 | TRBV6-5 | . | TRBD1 | TGTGCCAGCAGTTACGGAGGGACAGGGAACACCGGGGAGCTGTTTTTT | CASSYGGTGNTGELFF
14 | TRBJ1-4 | TRBV6-5 | . | . | TGTGCCAGCAGGAGGACAGCGATTAATGAAAAACTGTTTTTT | CASRRTAINEKLFF
14 | TRBJ1-1 | TRBV6-5 | . | TRBD1 | TGTGCCAGCAGGCCGACAGGGGGGATAACTGAAGCTTTCTTT | CASRPTGGITEAFF
15 | TRBJ2-2 | TRBV14 | few | . | TGTGCCAGCAGCCAGGGTATAACGACTTCCTGGGAGCTGTTTTTT | CASSQGITTSWELFF
13 | TRBJ1-4 | TRBV5-1 | . | . | TGCGCCAGCAGCTCGGACCCAACGAAAAAACTGTTTTTT | CASSSDPTKKLFF
15 | TRBJ1-5 | TRBV4-1 | . | TRBD1 | TGCGCCAGCAGCCAGACCGGGACAGGGGATCAGCCCCAGCATTTT | CASSQTGTGDQPQHF
15 | TRBJ1-1 | TRBV24-1 | . | . | TGTGCCACCAGTGATGCCGGGACCCCGAGGGCTGAAGCTTTCTTT | CATSDAGTPRAEAFF
15 | TRBJ2-1 | TRBV5-5 | . | . | TGTGCCAGCAGCTTGGGAACGGGGGTCTACAATGAGCAGTTCTTC | CASSLGTGVYNEQFF
15 | TRBJ1-4 | TRBV28 | once | . | TGTGCCAGCAGGACGCAGCAGGGCGCGGACGAAAAACTGTTTTTT | CASRTQQGADEKLFF